This record looks at one TCR beta chain sequence and its context. The antigen is not known. With V trimmed by 4 bases and J by 6 bases, 9 bases remained unmatched. CDR3 size: 16 residues. From germline, CDR1 is LGHNA and CDR2 YNFKEQ. This sample was included in a study of graft-versus-host responses after intestinal transplantation. The assay was immunoSEQ multiplex PCR, and TCRdb's table has in-frame clones only and misses some. In the table there are tens of thousands of clones, roughly 92% of which are singletons. The sequencing here drew on unstimulated CD8+ T cells sorted from spleen or lymph node cells, taken before transplant. This rearrangement joins TRBV4-2 to TRBJ2-3, with 11 bases lining up with TRBD2. The clonotype was recovered from a human donor who was the organ donor for an intestinal transplant. The CDR3 nucleotides are TGTGCCAGCAGCCCAAAATTAGCGGGAGGGCCGGATACGCAGTATTTT. This encodes CASSPKLAGGPDTQYF.